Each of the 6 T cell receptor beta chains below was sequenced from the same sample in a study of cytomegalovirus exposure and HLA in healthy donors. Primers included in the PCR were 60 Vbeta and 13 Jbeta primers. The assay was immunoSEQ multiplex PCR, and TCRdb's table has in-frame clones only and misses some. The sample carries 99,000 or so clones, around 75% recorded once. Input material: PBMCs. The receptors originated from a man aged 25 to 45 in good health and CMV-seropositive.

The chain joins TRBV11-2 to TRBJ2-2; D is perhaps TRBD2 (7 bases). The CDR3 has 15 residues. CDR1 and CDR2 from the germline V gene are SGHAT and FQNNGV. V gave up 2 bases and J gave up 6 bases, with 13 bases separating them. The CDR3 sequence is CASSLKGGGSGELFF. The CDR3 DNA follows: TGTGCCAGCAGCTTAAAGGGGGGAGGGTCCGGGGAGCTGTTTTTT. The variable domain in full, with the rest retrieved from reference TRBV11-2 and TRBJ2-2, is EAGVAQSPRYKIIEKRQSVAFWCNPISGHATLYWYQQILGQGPKLLIQFQNNGVVDDSQLPKDRFSAERLKGVDSTLKIQPAKLEDSAVYLCASSLKGGGSGELFFGEGSRLTVL.

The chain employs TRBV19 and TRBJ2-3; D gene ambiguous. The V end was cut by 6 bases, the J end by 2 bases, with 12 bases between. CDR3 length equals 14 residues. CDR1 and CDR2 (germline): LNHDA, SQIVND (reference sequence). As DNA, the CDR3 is TGTGCCAGTAGCCCGACCGTAGCCACAGATACGCAGTATTTT. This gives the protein CASSPTVATDTQYF.

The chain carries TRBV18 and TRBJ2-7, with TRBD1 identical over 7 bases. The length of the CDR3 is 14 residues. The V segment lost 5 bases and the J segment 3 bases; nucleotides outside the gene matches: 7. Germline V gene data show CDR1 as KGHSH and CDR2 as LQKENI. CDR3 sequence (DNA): TGTGCCAGCTCATCCGGGACAGTTCTCTACGAGCAGTACTTC. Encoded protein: CASSSGTVLYEQYF.

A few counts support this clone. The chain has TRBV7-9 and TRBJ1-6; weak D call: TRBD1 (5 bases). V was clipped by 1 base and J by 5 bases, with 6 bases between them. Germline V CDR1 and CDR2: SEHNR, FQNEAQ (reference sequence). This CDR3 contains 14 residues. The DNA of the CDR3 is TGTGCCAGCAGCTTAGGGGGGGATAATTCACCCCTCCACTTT. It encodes CASSLGGDNSPLHF.

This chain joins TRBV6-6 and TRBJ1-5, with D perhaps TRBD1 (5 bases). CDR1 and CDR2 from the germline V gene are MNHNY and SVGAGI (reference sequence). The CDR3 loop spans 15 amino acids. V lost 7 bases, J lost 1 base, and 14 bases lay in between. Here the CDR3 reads CASTLGGESNQPQHF. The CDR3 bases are TGTGCCAGCACCCTAGGAGGGGAGAGCAATCAGCCCCAGCATTTT.

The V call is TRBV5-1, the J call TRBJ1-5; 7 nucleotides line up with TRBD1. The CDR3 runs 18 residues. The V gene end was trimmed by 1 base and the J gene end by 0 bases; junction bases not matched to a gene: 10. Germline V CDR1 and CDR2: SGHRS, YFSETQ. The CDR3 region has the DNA TGCGCCAGCAGCTTGAACGACAAAGGGGGCCATAGCAATCAGCCCCAGCATTTT. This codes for CASSLNDKGGHSNQPQHF.